This T cell receptor beta chain originates from a study of response to subunit inactivated influenza vaccine. TCRdb recomputed calls from the RT-PCR reads with MiXCR, one row per CDR3 protein. The repertoire holds about 700,000 distinct CDR3 sequences, with approximately 14% as singletons. V shed 3 bases, J shed 4 bases, and the junction held 4 bases outside the gene matches. Germline-derived CDR1 and CDR2 are KGHSH and LQKENI. There are 14 residues in the CDR3. In its sample, this clonotype was seen a few times. This clonotype was obtained from a man aged 50 or older who received an inactivated influenza vaccine. The input for sequencing was PBMCs from blood, taken roughly 13 days after vaccination. This chain connects TRBV18 to TRBJ1-1; TRBD1 matches 8 bases. The CDR3 region is CASSPGQVGTEAFF. The DNA for the CDR3 is TGTGCCAGCTCACCGGGACAGGTTGGCACTGAAGCTTTCTTT.